The entry below gives a single TCR beta chain sequence along with its context. V gave up 5 bases and J gave up 7 bases, with 11 bases separating them. The CDR3 length is 13 residues. The data originate from a study of blood T cell repertoires in COVID-19. Study summary: Collection of acute and convalescent COVID-19 samples took place in the United States, Italy and Spain. From T cells, B-cell-depleted T cells, or PBMCs came the material, which was cDNA or gDNA.

Some clones are missing from TCRdb's copy, which holds only in-frame ones; the method was immunoSEQ multiplex PCR. The data show tens of thousands of clones, almost 90% seen once. The gene calls are TRBV6-7 and TRBJ1-4; maybe TRBD1 (5 bases). TRBV6-7 is identified as an open reading frame with a role that is uncertain. The TCR originated in a woman of 80 years or more with acute or convalescent COVID-19. The sequenced sample consisted of peripheral blood. This chain's CDR3 is CASSKERGEKLFF. In DNA, the CDR3 is TGTGCCAGCAGTAAAGAAAGGGGTGAAAAACTGTTTTTT.